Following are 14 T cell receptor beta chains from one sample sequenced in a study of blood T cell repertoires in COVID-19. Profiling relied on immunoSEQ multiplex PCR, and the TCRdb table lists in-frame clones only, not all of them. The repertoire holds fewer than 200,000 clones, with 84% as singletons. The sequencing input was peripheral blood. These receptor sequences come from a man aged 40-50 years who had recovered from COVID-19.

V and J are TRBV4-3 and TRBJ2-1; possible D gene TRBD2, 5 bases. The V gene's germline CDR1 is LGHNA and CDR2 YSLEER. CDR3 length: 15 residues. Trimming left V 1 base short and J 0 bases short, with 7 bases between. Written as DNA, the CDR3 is TGCGCCAGCAGCCAAGGGGAGAGCTCCTACAATGAGCAGTTCTTC. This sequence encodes CASSQGESSYNEQFF.

The CDR3 region is CASSSNSGLGYNEQFF. CDR3 in DNA: TGTGCCAGCAGCTCGAATTCGGGACTAGGATACAATGAGCAGTTCTTC. The rearrangement links TRBV7-9 to TRBJ2-1, with TRBD2 identical over 8 bases. V dropped 4 bases and J dropped 4; count of bases not matched to a gene: 9. The CDR3 consists of 16 residues. Germline assignment: CDR1 SEHNR and CDR2 FQNEAQ (reference sequence).

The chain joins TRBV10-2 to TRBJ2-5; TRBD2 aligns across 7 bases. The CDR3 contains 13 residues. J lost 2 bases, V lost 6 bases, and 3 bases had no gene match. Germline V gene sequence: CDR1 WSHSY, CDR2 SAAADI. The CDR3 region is CASSRTRQETQYF. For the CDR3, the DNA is TGCGCCAGCAGCCGGACTAGGCAAGAGACCCAGTACTTC.

The DNA for the CDR3 is TGTGCCAGCAGCGGGGGACAGTTAAATGAGCAGTTCTTC. Its translation: CASSGGQLNEQFF. The chain combines TRBV9 with TRBJ2-1; TRBD1 agrees at 7 bases. The CDR3 covers 13 residues. The germline CDR1 and CDR2 sequences are SGDLS and YYNGEE. V trimming: 3 bases; J trimming: 7 bases; junction bases outside the gene matches: 4. Looking up the rest from reference TRBV9 and TRBJ2-1 gives the full variable domain: DSGVTQTPKHLITATGQRVTLRCSPRSGDLSVYWYQQSLDQGLQFLIQYYNGEERAKGNILERFSAQQFPDLHSELNLSSLELGDSALYFCASSGGQLNEQFFGPGTRLTVL.

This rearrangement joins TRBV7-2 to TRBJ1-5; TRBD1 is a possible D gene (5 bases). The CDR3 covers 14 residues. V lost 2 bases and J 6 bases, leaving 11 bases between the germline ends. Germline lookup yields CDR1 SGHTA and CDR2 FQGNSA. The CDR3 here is CASSLIREGQPQHF. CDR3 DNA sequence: TGTGCCAGCAGCTTAATCAGGGAAGGTCAGCCCCAGCATTTT.

The CDR3 sequence: CASSQGVGRSTDTQYF. The CDR3 DNA follows: TGCGCCAGCAGCCAGGGGGTCGGGAGAAGCACAGATACGCAGTATTTT. The chain has TRBV4-3 and TRBJ2-3; tentative D call: TRBD2 (6 bases). The CDR3 covers 16 residues. Germline values: CDR1 LGHNA, CDR2 YSLEER. With 3 bases removed from V and 0 bases from J, the gap between germline ends came to 13 bases.

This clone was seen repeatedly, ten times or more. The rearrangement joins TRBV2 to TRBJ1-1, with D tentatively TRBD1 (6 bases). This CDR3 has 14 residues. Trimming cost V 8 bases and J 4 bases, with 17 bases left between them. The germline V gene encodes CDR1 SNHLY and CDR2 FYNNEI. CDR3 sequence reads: CASLRGARGTEAFF. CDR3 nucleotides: TGTGCCAGCCTACGGGGGGCGAGGGGCACTGAAGCTTTCTTT.

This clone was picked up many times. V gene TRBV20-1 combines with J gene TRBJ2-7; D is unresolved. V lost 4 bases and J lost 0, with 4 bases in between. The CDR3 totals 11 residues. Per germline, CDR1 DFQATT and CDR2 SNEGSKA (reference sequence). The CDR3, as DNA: TGCAGTGCTATACTCTCCTACGAGCAGTACTTC. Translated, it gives CSAILSYEQYF.

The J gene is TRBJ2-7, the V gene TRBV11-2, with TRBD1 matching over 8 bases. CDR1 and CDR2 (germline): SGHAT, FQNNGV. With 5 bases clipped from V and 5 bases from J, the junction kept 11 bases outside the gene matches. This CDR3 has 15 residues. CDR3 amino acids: CASSATPGQAHEQYF. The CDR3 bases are TGTGCCAGCAGCGCCACTCCGGGACAGGCCCACGAGCAGTACTTC.

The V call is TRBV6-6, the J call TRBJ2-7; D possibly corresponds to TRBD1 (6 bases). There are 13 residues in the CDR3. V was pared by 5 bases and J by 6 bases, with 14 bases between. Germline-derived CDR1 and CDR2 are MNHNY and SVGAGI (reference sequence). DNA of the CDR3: TGTGCCAGCAGTCCTCTTTGGGGGCCCGAGCAGTACTTC. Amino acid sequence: CASSPLWGPEQYF.

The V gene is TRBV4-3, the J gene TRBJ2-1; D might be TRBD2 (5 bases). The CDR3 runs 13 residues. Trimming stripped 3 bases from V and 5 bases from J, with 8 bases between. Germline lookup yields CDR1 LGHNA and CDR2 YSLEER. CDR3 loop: CASSHYGNNEQFF. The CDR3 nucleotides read TGCGCCAGCAGCCATTACGGGAACAATGAGCAGTTCTTC.

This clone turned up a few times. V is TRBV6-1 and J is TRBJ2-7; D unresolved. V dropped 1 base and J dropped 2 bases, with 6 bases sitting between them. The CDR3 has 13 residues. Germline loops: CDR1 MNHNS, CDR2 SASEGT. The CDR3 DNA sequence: TGTGCCAGCAGTGAAGGTCTTCCCTACGAGCAGTACTTC. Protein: CASSEGLPYEQYF.

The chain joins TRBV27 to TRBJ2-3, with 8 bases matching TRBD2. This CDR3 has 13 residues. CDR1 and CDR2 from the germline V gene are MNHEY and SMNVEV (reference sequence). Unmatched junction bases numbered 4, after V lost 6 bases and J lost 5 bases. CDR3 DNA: TGTGCCAGCAGCGGGAGGGCCAGAGATACGCAGTATTTT. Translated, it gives CASSGRARDTQYF.

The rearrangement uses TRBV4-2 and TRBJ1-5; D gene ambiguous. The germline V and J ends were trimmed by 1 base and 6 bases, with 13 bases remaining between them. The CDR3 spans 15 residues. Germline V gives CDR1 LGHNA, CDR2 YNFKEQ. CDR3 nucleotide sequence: TGTGCCAGCAGCCAAGTTCCTGGGGAGCCTCAGCCCCAGCATTTT. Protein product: CASSQVPGEPQPQHF.